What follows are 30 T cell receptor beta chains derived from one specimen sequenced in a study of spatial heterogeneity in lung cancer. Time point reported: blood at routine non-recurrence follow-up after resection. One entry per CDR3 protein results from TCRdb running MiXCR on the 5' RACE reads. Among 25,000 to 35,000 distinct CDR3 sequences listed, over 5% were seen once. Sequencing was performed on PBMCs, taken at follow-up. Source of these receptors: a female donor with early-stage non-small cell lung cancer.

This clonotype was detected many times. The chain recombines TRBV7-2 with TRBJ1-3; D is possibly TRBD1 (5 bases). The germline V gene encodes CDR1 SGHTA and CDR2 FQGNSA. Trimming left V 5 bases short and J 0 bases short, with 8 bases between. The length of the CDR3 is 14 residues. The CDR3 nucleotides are TGTGCCAGCAGCCCGCAGGGCTCTGGAAACACCATATATTTT. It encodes CASSPQGSGNTIYF. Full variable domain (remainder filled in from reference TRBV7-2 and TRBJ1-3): GAGVSQSPSNKVTEKGKDVELRCDPISGHTALYWYRQSLGQGLEFLIYFQGNSAPDKSGLPSDRFSAERTGGSVSTLTIQRTQQEDSAVYLCASSPQGSGNTIYFGEGSWLTVV.

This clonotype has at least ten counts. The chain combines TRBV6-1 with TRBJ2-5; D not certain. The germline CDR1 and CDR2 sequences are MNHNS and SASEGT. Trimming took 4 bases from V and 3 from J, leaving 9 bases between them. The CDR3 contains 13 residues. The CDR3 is CASSGWEKETQYF. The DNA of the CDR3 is TGTGCCAGCAGTGGGTGGGAAAAAGAGACCCAGTACTTC.

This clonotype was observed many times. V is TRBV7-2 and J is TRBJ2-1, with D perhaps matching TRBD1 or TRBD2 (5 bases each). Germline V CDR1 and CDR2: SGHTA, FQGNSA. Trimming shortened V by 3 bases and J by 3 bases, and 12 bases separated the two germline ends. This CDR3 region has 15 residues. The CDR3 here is CASSLGGGNYNEQFF. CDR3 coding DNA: TGTGCCAGCAGCTTGGGTGGGGGAAACTACAATGAGCAGTTCTTC.

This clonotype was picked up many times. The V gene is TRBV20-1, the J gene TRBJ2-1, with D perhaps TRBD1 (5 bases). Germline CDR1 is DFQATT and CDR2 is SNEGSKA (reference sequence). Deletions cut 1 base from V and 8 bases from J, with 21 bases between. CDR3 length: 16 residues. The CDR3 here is CSARVLKGSYSDEQFF. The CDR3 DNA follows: TGCAGTGCTAGAGTTCTAAAGGGGTCGTATTCGGATGAGCAGTTCTTC.

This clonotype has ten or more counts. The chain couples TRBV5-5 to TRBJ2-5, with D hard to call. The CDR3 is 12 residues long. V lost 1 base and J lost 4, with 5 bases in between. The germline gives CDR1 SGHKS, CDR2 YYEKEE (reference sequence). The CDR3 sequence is CASSLLTETQYF. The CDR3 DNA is TGTGCCAGCAGCTTGTTAACAGAGACCCAGTACTTC.

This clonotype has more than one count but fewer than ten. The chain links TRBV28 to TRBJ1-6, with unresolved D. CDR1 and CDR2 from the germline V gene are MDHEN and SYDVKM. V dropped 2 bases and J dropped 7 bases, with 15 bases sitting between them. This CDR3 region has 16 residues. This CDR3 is CASSLPSSAPNSPLHF. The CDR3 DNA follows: TGTGCCAGCAGTTTACCTTCGTCCGCACCAAATTCACCCCTCCACTTT.

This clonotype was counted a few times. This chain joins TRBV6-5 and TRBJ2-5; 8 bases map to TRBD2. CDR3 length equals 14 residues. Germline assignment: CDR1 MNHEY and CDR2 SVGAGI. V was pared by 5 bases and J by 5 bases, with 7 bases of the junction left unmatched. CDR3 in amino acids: CASSTPGGAETQYF. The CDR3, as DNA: TGTGCCAGCAGTACCCCCGGGGGGGCGGAGACCCAGTACTTC.

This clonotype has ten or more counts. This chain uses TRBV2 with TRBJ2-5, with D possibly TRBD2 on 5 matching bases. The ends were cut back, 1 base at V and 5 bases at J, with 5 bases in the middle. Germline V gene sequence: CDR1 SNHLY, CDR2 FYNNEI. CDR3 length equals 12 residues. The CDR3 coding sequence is TGTGCCAGCAGTGAAGGGAGGGAGACCCAGTACTTC. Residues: CASSEGRETQYF.

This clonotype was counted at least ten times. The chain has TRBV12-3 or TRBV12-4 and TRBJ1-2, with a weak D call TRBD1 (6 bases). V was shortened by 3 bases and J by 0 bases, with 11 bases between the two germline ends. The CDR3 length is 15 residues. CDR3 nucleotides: TGTGCCAGCAGTTTCCACAGGGATCCTAACTATGGCTACACCTTC. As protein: CASSFHRDPNYGYTF.

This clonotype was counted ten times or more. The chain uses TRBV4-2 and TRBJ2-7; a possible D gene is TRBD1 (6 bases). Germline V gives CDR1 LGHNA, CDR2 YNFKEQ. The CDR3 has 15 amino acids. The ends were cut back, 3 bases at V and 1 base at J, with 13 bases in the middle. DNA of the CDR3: TGTGCCAGCAGCCAGGACTTCGACAGGTCCTACGAGCAGTACTTC. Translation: CASSQDFDRSYEQYF.

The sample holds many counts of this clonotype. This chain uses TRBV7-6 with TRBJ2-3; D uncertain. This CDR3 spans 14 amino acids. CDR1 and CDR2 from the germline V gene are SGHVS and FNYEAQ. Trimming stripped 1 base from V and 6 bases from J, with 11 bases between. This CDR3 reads CASSLGPDMDTQYF. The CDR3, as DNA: TGTGCCAGCAGCTTAGGGCCAGATATGGATACGCAGTATTTT.

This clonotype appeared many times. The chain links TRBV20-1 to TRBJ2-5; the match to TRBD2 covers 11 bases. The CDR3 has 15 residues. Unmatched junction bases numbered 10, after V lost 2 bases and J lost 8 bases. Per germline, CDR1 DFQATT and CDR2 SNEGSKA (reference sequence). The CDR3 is CSARQLGLAEPTQYF. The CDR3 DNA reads TGCAGTGCTAGACAGCTGGGACTAGCGGAACCAACCCAGTACTTC.

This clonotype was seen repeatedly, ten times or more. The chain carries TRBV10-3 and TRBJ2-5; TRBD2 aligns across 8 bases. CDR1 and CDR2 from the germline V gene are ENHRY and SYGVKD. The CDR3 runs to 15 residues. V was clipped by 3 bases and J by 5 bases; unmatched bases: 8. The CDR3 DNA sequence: TGTGCCATCAGTGAAGGCGGGAGGCAGTCGGAGACCCAGTACTTC. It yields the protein CAISEGGRQSETQYF.

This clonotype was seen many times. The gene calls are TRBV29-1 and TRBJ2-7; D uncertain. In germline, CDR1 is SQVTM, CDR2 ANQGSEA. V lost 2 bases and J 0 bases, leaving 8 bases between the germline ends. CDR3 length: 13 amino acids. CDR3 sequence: CSVEKESSYEQYF. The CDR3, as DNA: TGCAGCGTTGAAAAGGAAAGCTCCTACGAGCAGTACTTC.

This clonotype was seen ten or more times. CDR3 amino acids: CASSGPDPSNQPQHF. CDR3 in DNA: TGTGCCAGCAGTGGACCCGACCCAAGCAATCAGCCCCAGCATTTT. The chain recombines TRBV6-1 with TRBJ1-5; no clear D. The germline V gene encodes CDR1 MNHNS and CDR2 SASEGT. This CDR3 region has 15 residues. Trimming stripped 4 bases from V and 1 base from J, with 11 bases between.

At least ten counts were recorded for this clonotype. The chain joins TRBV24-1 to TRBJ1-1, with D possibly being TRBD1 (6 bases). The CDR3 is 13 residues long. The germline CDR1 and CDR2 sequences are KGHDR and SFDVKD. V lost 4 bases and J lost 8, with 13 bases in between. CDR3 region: CATSDRRRGEAFF. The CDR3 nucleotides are TGTGCCACCAGTGACAGGCGAAGGGGGGAAGCTTTCTTT.

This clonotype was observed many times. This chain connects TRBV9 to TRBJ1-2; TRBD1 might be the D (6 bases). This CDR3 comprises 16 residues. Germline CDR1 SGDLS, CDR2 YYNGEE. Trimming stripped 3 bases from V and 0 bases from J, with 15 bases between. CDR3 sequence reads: CASSGVRTDTNYGYTF. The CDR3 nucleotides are TGTGCCAGCAGCGGTGTCAGGACAGACACTAACTATGGCTACACCTTC.

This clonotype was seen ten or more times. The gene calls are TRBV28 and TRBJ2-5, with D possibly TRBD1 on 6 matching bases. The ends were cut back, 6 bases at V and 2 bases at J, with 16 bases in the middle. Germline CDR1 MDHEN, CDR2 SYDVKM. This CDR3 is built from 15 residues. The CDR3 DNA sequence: TGTGCCAGCAGGGGTTGGACAGAACTTCAAGAGACCCAGTACTTC. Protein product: CASRGWTELQETQYF.

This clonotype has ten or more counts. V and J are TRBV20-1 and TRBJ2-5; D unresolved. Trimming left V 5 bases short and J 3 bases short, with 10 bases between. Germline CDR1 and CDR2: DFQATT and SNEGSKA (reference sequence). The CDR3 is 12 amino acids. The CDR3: CSASLGKETQYF. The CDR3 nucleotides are TGCAGTGCTTCGCTGGGTAAAGAGACCCAGTACTTC.

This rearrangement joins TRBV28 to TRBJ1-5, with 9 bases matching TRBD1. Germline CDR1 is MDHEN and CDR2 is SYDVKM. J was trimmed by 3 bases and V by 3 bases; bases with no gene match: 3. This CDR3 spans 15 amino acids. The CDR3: CASSFTGGLNQPQHF. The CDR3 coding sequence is TGTGCCAGCAGTTTTACAGGGGGCCTCAATCAGCCCCAGCATTTT.

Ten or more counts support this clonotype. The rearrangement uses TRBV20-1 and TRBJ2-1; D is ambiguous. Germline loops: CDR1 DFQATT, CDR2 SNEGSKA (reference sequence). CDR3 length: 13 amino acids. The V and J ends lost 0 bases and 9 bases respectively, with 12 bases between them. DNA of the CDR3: TGCAGTGCTAGAGATGTATGGGGAAGTGAGCAGTTCTTC. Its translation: CSARDVWGSEQFF.

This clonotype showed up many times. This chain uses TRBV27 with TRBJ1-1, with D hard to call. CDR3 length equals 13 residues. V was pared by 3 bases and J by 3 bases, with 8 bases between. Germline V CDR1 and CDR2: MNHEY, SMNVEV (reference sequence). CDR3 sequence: CASSFGGDTEAFF. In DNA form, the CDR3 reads TGTGCCAGCAGTTTCGGTGGGGACACTGAAGCTTTCTTT.

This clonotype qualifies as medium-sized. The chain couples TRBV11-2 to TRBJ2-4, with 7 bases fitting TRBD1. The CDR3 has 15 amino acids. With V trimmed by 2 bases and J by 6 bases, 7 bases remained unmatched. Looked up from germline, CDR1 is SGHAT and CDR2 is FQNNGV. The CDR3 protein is CASSLLRTGGNIQYF. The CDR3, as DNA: TGTGCCAGCAGCTTACTCAGGACAGGAGGAAACATTCAGTACTTC.

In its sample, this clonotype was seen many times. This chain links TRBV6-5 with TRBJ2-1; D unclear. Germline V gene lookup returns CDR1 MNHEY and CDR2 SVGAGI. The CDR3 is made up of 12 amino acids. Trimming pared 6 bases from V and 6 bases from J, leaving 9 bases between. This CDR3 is CASRGIGNEQFF. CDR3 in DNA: TGTGCCAGCAGAGGAATTGGCAATGAGCAGTTCTTC.

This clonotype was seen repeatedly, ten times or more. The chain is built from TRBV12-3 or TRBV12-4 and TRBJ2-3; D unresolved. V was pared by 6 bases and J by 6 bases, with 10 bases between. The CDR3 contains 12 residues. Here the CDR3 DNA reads TGTGCCAGCAGCCCGGACGCGGATACGCAGTATTTT. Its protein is CASSPDADTQYF.

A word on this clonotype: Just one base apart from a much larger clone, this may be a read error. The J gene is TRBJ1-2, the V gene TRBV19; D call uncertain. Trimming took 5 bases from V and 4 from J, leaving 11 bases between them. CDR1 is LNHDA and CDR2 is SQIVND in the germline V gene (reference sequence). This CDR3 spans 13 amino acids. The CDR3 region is CASSWAGSYGYTF. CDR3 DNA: TGTGCCAGTAGTTGGGCCGGTAGCTATGGCTACACCTTC.

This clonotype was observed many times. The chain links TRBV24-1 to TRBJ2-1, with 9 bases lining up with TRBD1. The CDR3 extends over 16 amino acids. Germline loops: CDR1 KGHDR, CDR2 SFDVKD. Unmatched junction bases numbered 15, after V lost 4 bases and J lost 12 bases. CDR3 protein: CATSERPGQGIGRQFF. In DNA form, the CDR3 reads TGTGCCACCAGTGAACGGCCTGGACAGGGGATAGGGCGGCAGTTCTTC.

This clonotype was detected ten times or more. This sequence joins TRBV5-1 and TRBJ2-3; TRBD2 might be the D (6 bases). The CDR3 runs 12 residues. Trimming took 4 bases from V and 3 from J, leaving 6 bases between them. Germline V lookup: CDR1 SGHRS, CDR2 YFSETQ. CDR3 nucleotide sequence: TGCGCCAGCAGCGCGGGGACAGATACGCAGTATTTT. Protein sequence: CASSAGTDTQYF.

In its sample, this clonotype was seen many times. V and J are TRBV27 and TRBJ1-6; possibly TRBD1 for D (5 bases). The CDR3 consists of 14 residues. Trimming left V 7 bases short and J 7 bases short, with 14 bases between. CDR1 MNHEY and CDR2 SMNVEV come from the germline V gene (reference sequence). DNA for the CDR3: TGTGCCAGCAACGTCCAGGGTTACAATTCACCCCTCCACTTT. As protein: CASNVQGYNSPLHF.

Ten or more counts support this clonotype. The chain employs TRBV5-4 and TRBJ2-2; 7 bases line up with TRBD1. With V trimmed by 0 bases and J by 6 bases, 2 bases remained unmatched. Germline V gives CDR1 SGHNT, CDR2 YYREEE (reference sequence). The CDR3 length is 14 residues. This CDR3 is CASSLEQGPGELFF. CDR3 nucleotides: TGTGCCAGCAGCTTGGAACAGGGGCCCGGGGAGCTGTTTTTT.